A single sample is the source of the 20 T cell receptor beta chains below, sequenced in a study of blood T cell repertoires in COVID-19. Data came from immunoSEQ multiplex PCR; TCRdb stores just in-frame clones and leaves some out. This table has a few hundred thousand clones, 84% appearing once. The specimen was peripheral blood. The receptors come from a person aged 65 to 85 with COVID-19, enrolled during active disease.

There are a few counts of this clone. The chain couples TRBV5-6 to TRBJ1-2; D gene unclear. The germline V gene encodes CDR1 SGHDT and CDR2 YYEEEE. The CDR3 runs to 11 residues. V was shortened by 1 base and J by 8 bases, with 6 bases between the two germline ends. The CDR3 DNA reads TGTGCCAGCAGCTTGCAAGCCGGCTACACCTTC. Residues: CASSLQAGYTF.

The chain recombines TRBV5-4 with TRBJ1-3; a possible D gene is TRBD1 (6 bases). The CDR3 extends over 15 amino acids. Looked up from germline, CDR1 is SGHNT and CDR2 is YYREEE (reference sequence). V lost 3 bases, J lost 4 bases, and 14 bases lay in between. In nucleotides, the CDR3 is TGTGCCAGCAGCTGGGCCGGGGGGCCGGGAAACACCATATATTTT. Amino acids: CASSWAGGPGNTIYF.

The count of this clone is one. V usage is TRBV19 and J usage is TRBJ1-2; D ambiguous. There are 14 residues in the CDR3. The V gene lost 0 bases and the J gene lost 4 bases, with 9 bases spanning the gap. Germline CDR1 LNHDA, CDR2 SQIVND (reference sequence). CDR3 DNA sequence: TGTGCCAGTAGTATAGAGTCCGCGGGCTATGGCTACACCTTC. It yields the protein CASSIESAGYGYTF.

The rearrangement joins TRBV28 to TRBJ2-7, with 10 bases fitting TRBD1. Unmatched junction bases numbered 4, after V lost 1 base and J lost 4 bases. This CDR3 has 15 amino acids. Germline values: CDR1 MDHEN, CDR2 SYDVKM. CDR3 amino acids: CASSLSGQGIYEQYF. In nucleotides, the CDR3 is TGTGCCAGCAGTTTATCGGGACAGGGGATTTACGAGCAGTACTTC. The entire variable domain, with the rest obtained from reference TRBV28 and TRBJ2-7, is as follows: DVKVTQSSRYLVKRTGEKVFLECVQDMDHENMFWYRQDPGLGLRLIYFSYDVKMKEKGDIPEGYSVSREKKERFSLILESASTNQTSMYLCASSLSGQGIYEQYFGPGTRLTVT.

The chain links TRBV4-2 to TRBJ1-5, with D unclear. Germline CDR1 LGHNA, CDR2 YNFKEQ. Trimming shortened V by 4 bases and J by 2 bases, and 12 bases separated the two germline ends. CDR3 length: 15 amino acids. CDR3 nucleotides: TGTGCCAGCAGCCCGCCGGACGGGGGCAATCAGCCCCAGCATTTT. This encodes CASSPPDGGNQPQHF.

This chain links TRBV11-3 with TRBJ2-1; TRBD2 matches at 10 bases. The V segment lost 1 base and the J segment 4 bases; nucleotides outside the gene matches: 4. Germline CDR1 and CDR2: SGHNT and YENEEA. CDR3 size: 16 residues. CDR3 region: CASSLGTSGIYNEQFF. The CDR3 nucleotides are TGTGCCAGCAGCTTAGGTACTAGCGGGATTTACAATGAGCAGTTCTTC.

This clone was recorded only once. The V and J genes are TRBV7-9 and TRBJ2-3; D is ambiguous. Germline V gives CDR1 SEHNR, CDR2 FQNEAQ (reference sequence). Trimming left V 4 bases short and J 6 bases short, with 5 bases between. The CDR3 totals 11 residues. The CDR3 here is CASSSIDTQYF. CDR3 bases: TGTGCCAGCAGCTCTATTGATACGCAGTATTTT.

This CDR3 is CATSRDLGNPRGTDTQYF. The DNA of the CDR3 is TGTGCCACCAGCAGAGATTTGGGTAATCCGAGGGGCACAGATACGCAGTATTTT. The V and J genes are TRBV15 and TRBJ2-3; a weak D match, TRBD2 (5 bases). Per germline, CDR1 LNHNV and CDR2 YYDKDF (reference sequence). Trimming cost V 0 bases and J 1 base, with 17 bases left between them. The CDR3 sequence is 18 residues long.

This clone was recorded once. J is TRBJ2-6 and V is TRBV7-2; a possible D gene is TRBD1 (5 bases). V was clipped by 5 bases and J by 2 bases, with 19 bases between them. This CDR3 is 18 amino acids long. The V gene's germline CDR1 is SGHTA and CDR2 FQGNSA. The CDR3 DNA reads as TGTGCCAGCAGCCTTAGTGGCCAGGGAATGGCTGGGGCCAACGTCCTGACTTTC. It specifies CASSLSGQGMAGANVLTF.

The DNA of the CDR3 is TGTGCCAGCAGCCAGGGGGCGGGAGTGGGGTCAGATACGCAGTATTTT. Its protein product is CASSQGAGVGSDTQYF. The chain employs TRBV7-3 and TRBJ2-3; D may be TRBD1 (8 bases). There are 16 residues in the CDR3. The germline V gene encodes CDR1 SGHTA and CDR2 FQGTGA. With 5 bases removed from V and 4 bases from J, the gap between germline ends came to 19 bases.

The chain joins TRBV9 to TRBJ2-3, with D tentatively TRBD1 (5 bases). The CDR3 length is 15 residues. The germline V and J ends were trimmed by 0 bases and 2 bases, with 10 bases remaining between them. Germline CDR1 reads SGDLS; CDR2 reads YYNGEE. The CDR3 spells CASSVAWGYTDTQYF. CDR3 DNA: TGTGCCAGCAGCGTAGCGTGGGGCTACACAGATACGCAGTATTTT.

The count of this clone is one. This sequence joins TRBV7-2 and TRBJ2-1, with 10 positions matching TRBD1. This CDR3 has 17 amino acids. Losses at the gene ends were 4 bases for V and 9 bases for J; bases not matched to a gene: 15. The germline gives CDR1 SGHTA, CDR2 FQGNSA. CDR3 loop: CASSSITGTGVLGEQFF. CDR3 in DNA: TGTGCCAGCAGCTCCATTACCGGGACAGGGGTTCTGGGTGAGCAGTTCTTC. Filled out from reference TRBV7-2 and TRBJ2-1, the complete variable domain reads GAGVSQSPSNKVTEKGKDVELRCDPISGHTALYWYRQSLGQGLEFLIYFQGNSAPDKSGLPSDRFSAERTGGSVSTLTIQRTQQEDSAVYLCASSSITGTGVLGEQFFGPGTRLTVL.

The V gene is TRBV4-1, the J gene TRBJ2-3, with 8 bases identical to TRBD1. The CDR3 runs 16 residues. The germline V gene encodes CDR1 MGHRA and CDR2 YSYEKL. V lost 1 base and J lost 0; bases outside the gene matches: 3. CDR3 region: CASSQGQGTSTDTQYF. CDR3 nucleotides: TGCGCCAGCAGCCAAGGACAGGGGACTAGCACAGATACGCAGTATTTT.

J is TRBJ1-1 and V is TRBV27; D is possibly TRBD1 (5 bases). From germline, CDR1 is MNHEY and CDR2 SMNVEV (reference sequence). The CDR3 runs 15 residues. Trimming took off 6 bases at V and 7 bases at J, with 21 bases between the two ends. The CDR3 bases are TGTGCCAGCAGAGCTTCCGGGGCCGGGGGATTTGAAGCTTTCTTT. Its protein is CASRASGAGGFEAFF.

This clone was found a few times. The rearrangement joins TRBV5-1 to TRBJ2-1, with D perhaps matching TRBD2 (5 bases). The length of the CDR3 is 15 residues. Germline loops: CDR1 SGHRS, CDR2 YFSETQ. V was trimmed by 0 bases and J by 6 bases, leaving 13 bases between them. CDR3 amino acids: CASSLAQAGGNEQFF. The DNA for the CDR3 is TGCGCCAGCAGCTTGGCCCAGGCCGGAGGCAATGAGCAGTTCTTC.

The chain combines TRBV5-1 with TRBJ1-1; 8 bases line up with TRBD1. The CDR3 covers 14 residues. The germline gives CDR1 SGHRS, CDR2 YFSETQ. Trimming removed 4 bases from V and 5 bases from J; junction bases left unmatched: 7. In DNA, the CDR3 is TGCGCCAGCAGCCCCGGACAGGGCGGTACTGAAGCTTTCTTT. This encodes CASSPGQGGTEAFF.

The chain links TRBV6-6 to TRBJ1-5; possible D gene TRBD1, 6 bases. This CDR3 has 14 amino acids. V lost 10 bases and J lost 6, with 19 bases in between. Germline values: CDR1 MNHNY, CDR2 SVGAGI (reference sequence). The CDR3 here is CATRGGGRLQPQHF. CDR3 in DNA: TGTGCCACCCGAGGTGGGGGCCGACTTCAGCCCCAGCATTTT.

The V call is TRBV6-2 or TRBV6-3, the J call TRBJ2-5, with 9 bases that match TRBD2. The CDR3 runs to 15 residues. The germline gives CDR1 MNHEY, CDR2 SVGEGT. V shed 6 bases and J 1 base; nucleotides not matched to a gene: 6. In nucleotides, the CDR3 is TGTGCCAGCAGCAGGGGACTAGCCTCCCAAGAGACCCAGTACTTC. It translates to CASSRGLASQETQYF.

The V and J genes are TRBV24-1 and TRBJ1-5; D gene ambiguous. CDR3 length: 15 amino acids. Trimming took 9 bases from V and 1 from J, leaving 15 bases between them. The V gene's germline CDR1 is KGHDR and CDR2 SFDVKD. DNA of the CDR3: TGTGCCACCGGGGAGGGCGGCAGGAGCAATCAGCCCCAGCATTTT. It is translated as CATGEGGRSNQPQHF.

Only one count was recorded for this clone. V and J are TRBV11-2 and TRBJ1-5, with D unclear. The CDR3 has 10 residues. In germline, CDR1 is SGHAT, CDR2 FQNNGV. V dropped 10 bases and J dropped 3 bases, with 4 bases sitting between them. The CDR3 nucleotides are TGTGCCAAAGCCAATCAGCCCCAGCATTTT. Translating it yields CAKANQPQHF.